A selection of T cell receptor beta chains follows, all from one sample in a study of cytomegalovirus exposure and HLA in healthy donors. Libraries were prepared by immunoSEQ multiplex PCR; TCRdb keeps only in-frame clonotypes and omits some of them. The sample holds about 110,000 clones; roughly four fifths are singletons and the top ten take under 6.5%. Specimen: PBMCs. These receptors were obtained from a woman between 50 and 59 years old in good health and CMV-seropositive. Both conserved end residues are part of each CDR3. The order of the fields is V gene, clone size, D gene, J gene, CDR3 protein, CDR3 DNA. D genes are given only for firm matches. Some rows have no size entry. The others give once, few or many, or a class for an expanded clone.

V: TRBV6-6
size: -
D: -
J: TRBJ2-7
CDR3: CASSFGGGTLTGEQYF
DNA: TGTGCCAGCAGTTTTGGGGGGGGCACCCTAACGGGGGAGCAGTACTTC

V: TRBV10-3
size: -
D: -
J: TRBJ2-7
CDR3: CAISDLLSTYEQYF
DNA: TGTGCCATCAGTGACCTATTATCGACCTACGAGCAGTACTTC

V: TRBV18
size: few
D: -
J: TRBJ1-2
CDR3: CASSPGGRNYGYTF
DNA: TGTGCCAGCTCACCAGGAGGGAGAAACTATGGCTACACCTTC

V: TRBV10-3
size: many
D: TRBD1
J: TRBJ2-2
CDR3: CAISYDRELNTGELFF
DNA: TGTGCCATCAGCTATGACAGGGAATTGAACACCGGGGAGCTGTTTTTT

V: TRBV19
size: -
D: -
J: TRBJ2-4
CDR3: CASSIERPVRVKNIQYF
DNA: TGTGCCAGTAGTATAGAGAGGCCGGTGAGGGTCAAAAACATTCAGTACTTC

V: TRBV28
size: -
D: TRBD1
J: TRBJ1-2
CDR3: CASSLDRVRNGYTF
DNA: TGTGCCAGCAGCCTTGACAGGGTCAGGAATGGCTACACCTTC

V: TRBV6-1
size: -
D: TRBD1
J: TRBJ1-2
CDR3: CASKGQGAIGYGYTF
DNA: TGTGCCAGCAAGGGACAGGGGGCAATTGGCTATGGCTACACCTTC

V: TRBV18
size: -
D: -
J: TRBJ2-1
CDR3: CASSPGRDNEQFF
DNA: TGTGCCAGCTCACCAGGGCGAGACAATGAGCAGTTCTTC

V: TRBV5-4
size: few
D: -
J: TRBJ1-4
CDR3: CASSTRQGINEKLFF
DNA: TGTGCCAGCAGCACCCGGCAGGGGATTAATGAAAAACTGTTTTTT

V: TRBV9
size: few
D: -
J: TRBJ2-5
CDR3: CASSAGAGQFLYQETQYF
DNA: TGTGCCAGCAGCGCGGGAGCCGGGCAGTTCCTGTACCAAGAGACCCAGTACTTC

V: TRBV4-3
size: -
D: -
J: TRBJ1-5
CDR3: CASSQDSLSNQPQHF
DNA: TGCGCCAGCAGCCAAGACAGTCTTAGCAATCAGCCCCAGCATTTT

V: TRBV18
size: -
D: -
J: TRBJ1-3
CDR3: CASSPPGRSGNTIYF
DNA: TGTGCCAGCTCACCTCCCGGGAGATCTGGAAACACCATATATTTT

V: TRBV11-2
size: -
D: -
J: TRBJ2-7
CDR3: CASSLSRAAYEQYF
DNA: TGTGCCAGCAGCTTAAGCAGGGCTGCCTACGAGCAGTACTTC

V: TRBV7-8
size: -
D: TRBD1
J: TRBJ1-5
CDR3: CASSHGGQGAMNQPQHF
DNA: TGTGCCAGCAGCCATGGGGGACAGGGGGCGATGAATCAGCCCCAGCATTTT

V: TRBV7-8
size: once
D: TRBD1
J: TRBJ2-3
CDR3: CASSPGWDRVTDTQYF
DNA: TGTGCCAGCAGCCCGGGATGGGACAGGGTCACAGATACGCAGTATTTT

V: TRBV6-6
size: once
D: -
J: TRBJ1-4
CDR3: CASSLKGGATNEKLFF
DNA: TGTGCCAGCAGTTTAAAAGGGGGGGCGACTAATGAAAAACTGTTTTTT

V: TRBV7-9
size: -
D: -
J: TRBJ1-1
CDR3: CASSFRRGTEAFF
DNA: TGTGCCAGCAGCTTCCGGCGGGGCACTGAAGCTTTCTTT

V: TRBV4-3
size: once
D: TRBD1
J: TRBJ2-1
CDR3: CASSQEGADRGKSYNEQFF
DNA: TGCGCCAGCAGCCAAGAAGGGGCGGACAGGGGGAAGTCCTACAATGAGCAGTTCTTC

V: TRBV19
size: -
D: -
J: TRBJ1-3
CDR3: CASSIAVFSGNTIYF
DNA: TGTGCCAGTAGTATAGCTGTTTTCTCTGGAAACACCATATATTTT

V: TRBV2
size: -
D: TRBD2
J: TRBJ2-3
CDR3: CASKLARGTDTQYF
DNA: TGTGCCAGCAAACTAGCGAGGGGCACAGATACGCAGTATTTT

V: TRBV5-1
size: once
D: TRBD1
J: TRBJ2-2
CDR3: CASSLEPGGNTGELFF
DNA: TGCGCCAGCAGCTTGGAACCAGGGGGGAACACCGGGGAGCTGTTTTTT

V: TRBV29-1
size: -
D: TRBD2
J: TRBJ2-3
CDR3: CSLLAGGLSSTDTQYF
DNA: TGCAGCTTGCTAGCGGGGGGCTTATCTAGCACAGATACGCAGTATTTT

V: TRBV28
size: -
D: -
J: TRBJ1-2
CDR3: CASTSRPGYGYTF
DNA: TGTGCCAGTACAAGCCGCCCGGGCTATGGCTACACCTTC

V: TRBV28
size: few
D: TRBD1
J: TRBJ1-3
CDR3: CASSPGQVRNTIYF
DNA: TGTGCCAGCAGTCCGGGACAGGTGCGAAACACCATATATTTT